The 20 T cell receptor beta chains listed next were all sequenced from one sample in a study of blood T cell repertoires in COVID-19. Generated by immunoSEQ multiplex PCR, the TCRdb table keeps only in-frame clones and is missing some. The table includes about 210,000 clones, around three quarters detected once. The sample consisted of peripheral blood. These receptor sequences come from a woman aged 70-85 years with acute or convalescent COVID-19.

This chain joins TRBV5-1 and TRBJ1-1; no clear D gene. Germline lookup yields CDR1 SGHRS and CDR2 YFSETQ. V lost 5 bases, J lost 3 bases, and 14 bases lay in between. The CDR3 is made up of 14 amino acids. In DNA form, the CDR3 reads TGCGCCAGCAGACCTGGGGAGATCGACACTGAAGCTTTCTTT. It specifies CASRPGEIDTEAFF.

The chain carries TRBV4-3 and TRBJ2-3; D unresolved. CDR3 size: 13 residues. The V end lost 0 bases, the J end lost 3 bases, and 4 bases lay between the germline ends. Looked up from germline, CDR1 is LGHNA and CDR2 is YSLEER. The CDR3 here is CASSQDPTDTQYF. CDR3 DNA: TGCGCCAGCAGCCAAGATCCAACAGATACGCAGTATTTT.

This clone is a singleton in its sample. The V and J genes are TRBV19 and TRBJ2-5; maybe TRBD2 (6 bases). Gene TRBJ2-7 matches the end of the DNA better, so the J call may be wrong. Germline V lookup: CDR1 LNHDA, CDR2 SQIVND (reference sequence). The CDR3 is 15 amino acids. This chain's CDR3 is CASSGLRGGSYEQYF. For the CDR3, the DNA is TGTGCCAGTAGTGGCCTCCGCGGAGGGTCCTACGAGCAGTACTTC.

Only one count was recorded for this clone. The chain combines TRBV9 with TRBJ2-7, with 14 bases that match TRBD2. The CDR3 extends over 17 amino acids. Per the germline V gene, CDR1 is SGDLS and CDR2 is YYNGEE. With 5 bases clipped from V and 2 bases from J, the junction kept 9 bases outside the gene matches. Here the CDR3 reads CASSPTGTSGGTYEQYF. In DNA, the CDR3 is TGTGCCAGCAGTCCCACGGGGACTAGCGGGGGTACCTACGAGCAGTACTTC.

The chain couples TRBV3-1 (or the pseudogene TRBV3-2) to TRBJ1-2; a possible D gene is TRBD1 (6 bases). Germline V lookup: CDR1 LGHDT, CDR2 YNNKEL (reference sequence). Trimming pared 8 bases from V and 6 bases from J, leaving 22 bases between. The CDR3 has 15 residues. The CDR3 spells CASARTATLGDGYTF. CDR3 bases: TGTGCCAGCGCCAGGACAGCCACCTTGGGGGATGGCTACACCTTC.

In DNA, the CDR3 is TGCGCCAGCAGCCCATCCGGGACAGGGAACTATGGCTACACCTTC. Translating gives CASSPSGTGNYGYTF. The rearrangement uses TRBV5-1 and TRBJ1-2; 9 bases align to TRBD1. CDR1 and CDR2 (germline): SGHRS, YFSETQ. The CDR3 runs 15 residues. V trimming: 4 bases; J trimming: 2 bases; junction bases outside the gene matches: 6.

Only a few counts were recorded for this clone. The chain recombines TRBV6-1 with TRBJ2-3, with 10 nucleotides matching TRBD2. CDR3 length equals 18 residues. Germline loops: CDR1 MNHNS, CDR2 SASEGT. V lost 1 base, J lost 3 bases, and 10 bases stayed unmatched. The CDR3 region has the DNA TGTGCCAGCAGTGAAGGGCCTAGCGGGGGCCTGGGGACAGATACGCAGTATTTT. Translated: CASSEGPSGGLGTDTQYF.

The chain uses TRBV5-5 and TRBJ2-5; D may be TRBD1 (5 bases). V lost 0 bases and J 2 bases, leaving 14 bases between the germline ends. The CDR3 spans 16 residues. Germline CDR1 is SGHKS and CDR2 is YYEKEE (reference sequence). The CDR3 loop is CASSLGTSHSQETQYF. CDR3 bases: TGTGCCAGCAGCTTGGGGACAAGTCATTCACAAGAGACCCAGTACTTC. Drawing the rest from reference TRBV5-5 and TRBJ2-5, the complete variable domain is DAGVTQSPTHLIKTRGQQVTLRCSPISGHKSVSWYQQVLGQGPQFIFQYYEKEERGRGNFPDRFSARQFPNYSSELNVNALLLGDSALYLCASSLGTSHSQETQYFGPGTRLLVL.

In DNA form, the CDR3 reads TGTGCCAGCAGTGACATCTTTCTACCCTACGAGCAGTACTTC. Residues: CASSDIFLPYEQYF. The chain recombines TRBV6-1 with TRBJ2-7; D is unresolved. Germline V gives CDR1 MNHNS, CDR2 SASEGT. The V end was cut by 3 bases, the J end by 2 bases, with 11 bases between. The CDR3 spans 14 residues.

The chain links TRBV30 to TRBJ2-3; the D is unclear. The CDR3 is made up of 11 amino acids. Between the trimmed V and J ends, which lost 8 bases and 4 bases, there was a span of 10 bases. Germline V gene sequence: CDR1 GTSNPN, CDR2 SVGIG (reference sequence). CDR3 amino acids: CAGDEADTQYF. In DNA, the CDR3 is TGTGCCGGAGACGAGGCAGATACGCAGTATTTT.

The chain has TRBV5-6 and TRBJ1-4; 12 positions agree with TRBD1. The ends lost 4 bases at V and 6 bases at J; junction bases unmatched: 4. Germline loops: CDR1 SGHDT, CDR2 YYEEEE. This CDR3 has 15 residues. The CDR3 reads CASSPGTGGDEKLFF. DNA for the CDR3: TGTGCCAGCAGCCCTGGGACAGGGGGCGATGAAAAACTGTTTTTT. The whole variable domain, filled in from reference TRBV5-6 and TRBJ1-4, reads DAGVTQSPTHLIKTRGQQVTLRCSPKSGHDTVSWYQQALGQGPQFIFQYYEEEERQRGNFPDRFSGHQFPNYSSELNVNALLLGDSALYLCASSPGTGGDEKLFFGSGTQLSVL.

This clone was observed once. A junction boundary mismatches the germline segment, possibly from a read error. This chain joins TRBV7-9 and TRBJ1-4; D remains ambiguous. From germline, CDR1 is SEHNR and CDR2 FQNEAQ (reference sequence). The CDR3 consists of 13 residues. The CDR3 sequence is CASSLSTNGKLFF. The CDR3 DNA reads TGTGCCAGCAGCTTGAGCACGAATGGAAAACTGTTTTTT. Supplemented by reference TRBV7-9 and TRBJ1-4, the full variable domain reads DTGVSQNPRHKITKRGQNVTFRCDPISEHNRLYWYRQTLGQGPEFLTYFQNEAQLEKSRLLSDRFSAERPKGSFSTLEIQRTEQGDSAMYLCASSLSTNGKLFFGSGTQLSVL.

The chain combines TRBV6-5 with TRBJ2-7; the D gene is possibly TRBD1 (6 bases). CDR1 is MNHEY and CDR2 is SVGAGI in the germline V gene. CDR3 size: 14 residues. Trimming left V 6 bases short and J 0 bases short, with 12 bases between. CDR3 protein: CASRWDTSSYEQYV. DNA for the CDR3: TGTGCCAGCAGATGGGACACGAGCTCCTACGAGCAGTACGTC.

V and J are TRBV10-1 and TRBJ2-5; possible D gene TRBD1, 6 bases. Germline V gene lookup returns CDR1 WNHNN and CDR2 SYGVQD (reference sequence). The CDR3 sequence is 13 residues long. V was shortened by 5 bases and J by 4 bases, with 11 bases between the two germline ends. This chain's CDR3 is CASSPDRGETQYF. The CDR3 bases are TGCGCCAGCAGTCCGGACAGAGGAGAGACCCAGTACTTC.

The chain recombines TRBV18 with TRBJ2-3, with 7 bases that match TRBD2. The junction had 8 bases not matched to a gene; V was cut back by 0 bases and J by 8 bases. This CDR3 has 15 amino acids. CDR1 is KGHSH and CDR2 is LQKENI in the germline V gene. This chain's CDR3 is CASSPPVGGAGTQYF. In nucleotides, the CDR3 is TGTGCCAGCTCACCACCGGTGGGAGGGGCAGGTACGCAGTATTTT.

This chain joins TRBV5-4 and TRBJ2-5; D unclear. This CDR3 is built from 13 residues. The V and J ends lost 0 bases and 5 bases respectively, with 8 bases between them. The germline CDR1 and CDR2 sequences are SGHNT and YYREEE (reference sequence). The CDR3 spells CASSLEMSETQYF. The CDR3 DNA is TGTGCCAGCAGCTTGGAAATGTCGGAGACCCAGTACTTC. Drawing the rest from reference TRBV5-4 and TRBJ2-5, the complete variable domain is ETGVTQSPTHLIKTRGQQVTLRCSSQSGHNTVSWYQQALGQGPQFIFQYYREEENGRGNFPPRFSGLQFPNYSSELNVNALELDDSALYLCASSLEMSETQYFGPGTRLLVL.

V gene TRBV19 combines with J gene TRBJ1-2, with 10 bases lining up with TRBD1. Germline trimming cut 3 bases from V and 5 bases from J; bases unmatched to any gene: 6. Germline V lookup: CDR1 LNHDA, CDR2 SQIVND (reference sequence). The CDR3 is 15 amino acids. The CDR3 DNA reads TGTGCCAGTAGTATTGGACAGGGGGACCTTTATGGCTACACCTTC. Protein sequence: CASSIGQGDLYGYTF.

This chain uses TRBV10-2 with TRBJ2-5, with 9 positions matching TRBD2. Germline V gene sequence: CDR1 WSHSY, CDR2 SAAADI. With 6 bases clipped from V and 5 bases from J, the junction kept 19 bases outside the gene matches. The CDR3 extends over 18 amino acids. The CDR3 spells CASRDILAGHGDSETQYF. In DNA form, the CDR3 reads TGCGCCAGCAGAGATATCCTAGCGGGGCATGGGGATTCGGAGACCCAGTACTTC.

This clone was found once. V gene TRBV24-1 combines with J gene TRBJ2-3; 13 positions match TRBD2. The junction had 6 bases not matched to a gene; V was cut back by 5 bases and J by 2 bases. The germline V gene encodes CDR1 KGHDR and CDR2 SFDVKD. This CDR3 region has 17 residues. The CDR3 nucleotides are TGTGCCACCAGTGCAGGACTAGCGGGGGTGCTCACAGATACGCAGTATTTT. Encoded protein: CATSAGLAGVLTDTQYF.

The chain has TRBV6-5 and TRBJ2-3; D uncertain. The CDR3 has 14 amino acids. Germline V gene lookup returns CDR1 MNHEY and CDR2 SVGAGI. Trimming removed 7 bases at V and 3 bases at J, with 14 bases between. CDR3: CASKKTHSTDTQYF. CDR3 DNA: TGTGCCAGCAAAAAGACACACTCAACAGATACGCAGTATTTT.